The rows below give T cell receptor beta chains drawn from one sample of a study of identical twins. TCRdb reprocessed the 5' RACE reads with MiXCR, giving one entry per CDR3 protein. The sample includes 1.5 million or so distinct CDR3 sequences, about 31% of them seen just once. What was sequenced was cord blood. The source of these receptors is a newborn girl in good health. Each CDR3 is given with its conserved first and last residue. Fields, in order: D gene, V gene, J gene, clone size, CDR3 DNA, CDR3 protein. D genes are given only for firm matches. Only part of the rows carry a size: once, few, many, or a class if the clone is expanded.

d_call: TRBD1; v_call: TRBV11-2; j_call: TRBJ1-6; clone_size: -; cdr3_nt: TGTGCCAGCAGCCCAGGGACAGGGGCCTATAATTCACCCCTCCACTTT; cdr3_aa: CASSPGTGAYNSPLHF
d_call: -; v_call: TRBV3-1; j_call: TRBJ2-7; clone_size: -; cdr3_nt: TGTGCCAGCAGCCAAGGAGAGCCGTCGGTGGTGCAGTACTTC; cdr3_aa: CASSQGEPSVVQYF
d_call: -; v_call: TRBV7-2; j_call: TRBJ2-1; clone_size: -; cdr3_nt: TGTGCCAGCAGCTTAGCCTCGACCGGGCGACAGTACAATGAGCAGTTCTTC; cdr3_aa: CASSLASTGRQYNEQFF
d_call: TRBD1; v_call: TRBV12-3/TRBV12-4; j_call: TRBJ2-3; clone_size: once; cdr3_nt: TGTACCAGCAGTCGTACAGGGGGCATCACAGATACGCAGTATTTT; cdr3_aa: CTSSRTGGITDTQYF
d_call: -; v_call: TRBV20-1; j_call: TRBJ2-1; clone_size: -; cdr3_nt: TGCAGTGCTAGGGAGCGCGGGACCTCCTACAATGAGCAGTTCTTC; cdr3_aa: CSARERGTSYNEQFF
d_call: -; v_call: TRBV29-1; j_call: TRBJ2-5; clone_size: many; cdr3_nt: TGCAGCGCTTTAAGAAGAGGAGAGACCCAGTACTTC; cdr3_aa: CSALRRGETQYF
d_call: -; v_call: TRBV5-1; j_call: TRBJ2-7; clone_size: few; cdr3_nt: TGCGCCAGCAGCTTGGTTAGCGGATACTACGAGCAGTACTTC; cdr3_aa: CASSLVSGYYEQYF
d_call: -; v_call: TRBV12-3/TRBV12-4; j_call: TRBJ1-1; clone_size: -; cdr3_nt: TGTGCCAGCAGCCCCGGGATCCGATCTCCTTTAATGAACACTGAAGCTTTCTTT; cdr3_aa: CASSPGIRSPLMNTEAFF
d_call: -; v_call: TRBV28; j_call: TRBJ2-3; clone_size: -; cdr3_nt: TGTGCCAGCAGCCGTTCATCTAGAGGATGGCAGTATTTT; cdr3_aa: CASSRSSRGWQYF
d_call: TRBD2; v_call: TRBV27; j_call: TRBJ2-3; clone_size: -; cdr3_nt: TGTGCCAGCAGTTCCCTTTCCCTAGCGGGAGGGATCACAGATACGCAGTATTTT; cdr3_aa: CASSSLSLAGGITDTQYF
d_call: TRBD1; v_call: TRBV20-1; j_call: TRBJ1-4; clone_size: -; cdr3_nt: TGCAGTGCTGATCCTGACAGGGTGGTTAATGAAAAACTGTTTTTT; cdr3_aa: CSADPDRVVNEKLFF
d_call: -; v_call: TRBV3-1; j_call: TRBJ2-1; clone_size: few; cdr3_nt: TGTGCCAGCAGCCAAGATCTTGTCGGGTACAATGAGCAGTTCTTC; cdr3_aa: CASSQDLVGYNEQFF
d_call: -; v_call: TRBV20-1; j_call: TRBJ1-1; clone_size: -; cdr3_nt: TGCAGTGTACCAAGACTAATGAACACTGAAGCTTTCTTT; cdr3_aa: CSVPRLMNTEAFF
d_call: TRBD1; v_call: TRBV20-1; j_call: TRBJ1-2; clone_size: few; cdr3_nt: TGCAGTGCTAAAAGGACAGGGCCTAACTATGGCTACACCTTC; cdr3_aa: CSAKRTGPNYGYTF
d_call: TRBD1; v_call: TRBV29-1; j_call: TRBJ2-3; clone_size: many; cdr3_nt: TGCAGCGTCAAACAGGGGAGCACAGATACGCAGTATTTT; cdr3_aa: CSVKQGSTDTQYF
d_call: -; v_call: TRBV11-2; j_call: TRBJ2-3; clone_size: -; cdr3_nt: TGTACCAGCAGCTTAAACAGGGCTGTCGCAGATACGCAGTATTTT; cdr3_aa: CTSSLNRAVADTQYF
d_call: TRBD2; v_call: TRBV28; j_call: TRBJ2-3; clone_size: -; cdr3_nt: TGTGCCAGCAGACCCAGCGGGAGCGGAATGGCAGATACGCAGTATTTT; cdr3_aa: CASRPSGSGMADTQYF
d_call: TRBD1; v_call: TRBV7-2; j_call: TRBJ2-7; clone_size: few; cdr3_nt: TGTGCCAGCAGCTTAGGTCCGGGACAGGGCTCCTACGAGCAGTACTTC; cdr3_aa: CASSLGPGQGSYEQYF
d_call: -; v_call: TRBV20-1; j_call: TRBJ2-3; clone_size: few; cdr3_nt: TGCAGTGCTAGAGATCGCTATAGCACAGATACGCAGTATTTT; cdr3_aa: CSARDRYSTDTQYF
d_call: -; v_call: TRBV11-3; j_call: TRBJ2-2; clone_size: few; cdr3_nt: TGTGCCAGCAGCTTTGGGCTGGCAGCCGCGAACACCGGGGAGCTGTTTTTT; cdr3_aa: CASSFGLAAANTGELFF
d_call: -; v_call: TRBV20-1; j_call: TRBJ2-3; clone_size: few; cdr3_nt: TGCAGTGCTAGAGATCTTTGGGTAAATACGCAGTATTTT; cdr3_aa: CSARDLWVNTQYF
d_call: -; v_call: TRBV4-1; j_call: TRBJ2-3; clone_size: few; cdr3_nt: TGCGCCAGCAGCCAAGCGGGACTTCTCCACACAGATACGCAGTATTTT; cdr3_aa: CASSQAGLLHTDTQYF
d_call: -; v_call: TRBV25-1; j_call: TRBJ2-7; clone_size: few; cdr3_nt: TGTGCCAGCAGTGATCCAGTGGGTGAGCAGTACTTC; cdr3_aa: CASSDPVGEQYF
d_call: TRBD1; v_call: TRBV20-1; j_call: TRBJ1-6; clone_size: few; cdr3_nt: TGCAGTGCTAAGACTACAGGGGTCTATAATTCACCCCTCCACTTT; cdr3_aa: CSAKTTGVYNSPLHF
d_call: TRBD2; v_call: TRBV5-1; j_call: TRBJ2-7; clone_size: -; cdr3_nt: TGCGCCAGCAGCTTCGGGCGGGGGGGATCCTACGAGCAGTACTTC; cdr3_aa: CASSFGRGGSYEQYF
d_call: TRBD2; v_call: TRBV20-1; j_call: TRBJ2-1; clone_size: few; cdr3_nt: TGCAGTGCTAGGGGACTAGCGTGGGGGTCCTCCTACAATGAGCAGTTCTTC; cdr3_aa: CSARGLAWGSSYNEQFF
d_call: -; v_call: TRBV28; j_call: TRBJ2-1; clone_size: -; cdr3_nt: TGTGCCAGCATCGACAGCGATACCTACGAGCAGTTCTTC; cdr3_aa: CASIDSDTYEQFF